Shown below are 27 T cell receptor beta chains from a single sample sequenced in a study of PD-1 blockade in classical Hodgkin lymphoma. The time point is: cycle 4 day 1 (C4D1), after six to seven weeks of nivolumab. After autologous stem cell transplantation all patients relapsed, and prior brentuximab vedotin exposure differed between cohorts. Measured with immunoSEQ multiplex PCR; TCRdb has only the in-frame clones, and not every one. The sample lists over 20,000 clones; approximately 68% were seen once. This material consisted of peripheral blood mononuclear cells (PBMCs), taken before the fourth cycle of nivolumab. These receptors were taken from a human donor with classical Hodgkin lymphoma.

The rearrangement links TRBV7-2 to TRBJ2-1; no reliable D call. V lost 4 bases and J lost 7, with 11 bases in between. The length of the CDR3 is 13 residues. Germline lookup yields CDR1 SGHTA and CDR2 FQGNSA. The CDR3 region has the DNA TGTGCCAGCAGCTCACTAATGGTAAATGAGCAGTTCTTC. Its translation: CASSSLMVNEQFF.

The chain is built from TRBV6-6 and TRBJ1-6; D is ambiguous. V was trimmed by 2 bases and J by 9 bases, leaving 8 bases between them. The germline CDR1 and CDR2 sequences are MNHNY and SVGAGI (reference sequence). This CDR3 comprises 13 residues. The CDR3 coding sequence is TGTGCCAGCAGTTACGATCCGGGTTCACCCCTCCACTTT. Amino acid sequence: CASSYDPGSPLHF.

The CDR3 DNA is TGTGCCAGCAGCAGGGGGGGGAATCAGCCCCAGCATTTT. This codes for CASSRGGNQPQHF. The J gene is TRBJ1-5, the V gene TRBV7-9; D possibly corresponds to TRBD1 (6 bases). Trimming took 5 bases from V and 4 from J, leaving 9 bases between them. CDR1 and CDR2 (germline): SEHNR, FQNEAQ (reference sequence). The CDR3 sequence is 13 residues long.

This sequence joins TRBV11-3 and TRBJ2-3; no clear D. V was cut by 8 bases and J by 1 base, with 10 bases left in between. The CDR3 extends over 13 amino acids. Germline CDR1 SGHNT, CDR2 YENEEA. Here the CDR3 DNA reads TGTGCCAGCGGTCCATGGGGCACAGATACGCAGTATTTT. Translation gives CASGPWGTDTQYF.

V and J are TRBV6-1 and TRBJ1-2, with D tentatively TRBD1 (5 bases). The germline gives CDR1 MNHNS, CDR2 SASEGT. Trimming shortened V by 5 bases and J by 6 bases, and 13 bases separated the two germline ends. The CDR3 consists of 13 residues. CDR3 bases: TGTGCCAGCAGTTTACAAGGAGGGGATGGCTACACCTTC. Amino acid sequence: CASSLQGGDGYTF.

The J gene is TRBJ1-5, the V gene TRBV5-5, with 9 nucleotides matching TRBD1. J gave up 7 bases and V 2 bases, and 7 bases lay outside the gene matches. Germline values: CDR1 SGHKS, CDR2 YYEKEE (reference sequence). CDR3 length: 15 amino acids. CDR3 loop: CASSLGDRVGQPQHF. CDR3 DNA: TGTGCCAGCAGCTTAGGGGACAGGGTTGGACAGCCCCAGCATTTT.

This clone was counted only a few times. CDR3 DNA sequence: TGTGCCAGCATGGGACTAGCGGGGAAAGAGACCCAGTACTTC. It encodes CASMGLAGKETQYF. The chain links TRBV2 to TRBJ2-5; 13 bases are a match to TRBD2. V trimming: 7 bases; J trimming: 3 bases; junction bases outside the gene matches: 2. Germline loops: CDR1 SNHLY, CDR2 FYNNEI. This CDR3 comprises 14 residues.

The chain joins TRBV5-4 to TRBJ2-3, with a possible D match to TRBD2 (6 bases). The CDR3 runs to 15 residues. The V end lost 4 bases, the J end lost 8 bases, and 20 bases lay between the germline ends. The germline V gene encodes CDR1 SGHNT and CDR2 YYREEE (reference sequence). The chain's CDR3 is CASSPPPGRRGTQYF. The CDR3 region has the DNA TGTGCCAGCAGCCCACCCCCGGGGCGGCGGGGTACGCAGTATTTT.

This clone was detected once. The chain couples TRBV5-1 to TRBJ2-3, with 10 bases that match TRBD2. With 0 bases clipped from V and 1 base from J, the junction kept 2 bases outside the gene matches. The CDR3 is made up of 16 amino acids. The germline gives CDR1 SGHRS, CDR2 YFSETQ. The CDR3 spells CASSLVAGGRTDTQYF. The CDR3 coding sequence is TGCGCCAGCAGCTTGGTAGCGGGGGGCCGCACAGATACGCAGTATTTT.

This clone was seen only a few times. V usage is TRBV5-5 and J usage is TRBJ1-2; D possibly corresponds to TRBD1 (5 bases). Germline assignment: CDR1 SGHKS and CDR2 YYEKEE (reference sequence). The V gene lost 2 bases and the J gene lost 4 bases, with 15 bases spanning the gap. This CDR3 comprises 15 residues. Here the CDR3 reads CASSLRYRSAYGYTF. For the CDR3, the DNA is TGTGCCAGCAGCTTACGATACAGGTCTGCCTATGGCTACACCTTC. The variable domain in full, with the rest retrieved from reference TRBV5-5 and TRBJ1-2, is DAGVTQSPTHLIKTRGQQVTLRCSPISGHKSVSWYQQVLGQGPQFIFQYYEKEERGRGNFPDRFSARQFPNYSSELNVNALLLGDSALYLCASSLRYRSAYGYTFGSGTRLTVV.

The CDR3 DNA sequence: TGTGCCAGCATTGTCGAGTGGGGGACGAACACTGAAGCTTTCTTT. Translation gives CASIVEWGTNTEAFF. The chain employs TRBV6-4 and TRBJ1-1; tentative D call: TRBD1 (5 bases). Germline-derived CDR1 and CDR2 are MRHNA and SNTAGT. With 7 bases removed from V and 1 base from J, the gap between germline ends came to 16 bases. This CDR3 spans 15 amino acids.

This clone was counted only a few times. This sequence joins TRBV4-3 and TRBJ2-7, with TRBD1 identical over 9 bases. Germline CDR1 and CDR2: LGHNA and YSLEER. The CDR3 length is 16 residues. With V trimmed by 2 bases and J by 2 bases, 7 bases remained unmatched. This CDR3 is CASSQKQGADPYEQYF. Written as DNA, the CDR3 is TGCGCCAGCAGCCAAAAACAGGGGGCGGATCCCTACGAGCAGTACTTC.

This chain links TRBV6-1 with TRBJ2-7; a possible D gene is TRBD1 (6 bases). The V end lost 8 bases, the J end lost 6 bases, and 14 bases lay between the germline ends. CDR3 length: 12 residues. CDR1 and CDR2 (germline): MNHNS, SASEGT. Here the CDR3 DNA reads TGTGCCAGCCGCCGACTGACAGGCGAGCAGTACGTC. Encoded protein: CASRRLTGEQYV.

Regarding this clone: At one end, the junction sequence differs from germline, possibly due to a read error. This chain joins TRBV5-3 and TRBJ1-6; D remains unclear. TRBV5-3 falls under the ORF class, with uncertain function. This CDR3 is built from 12 residues. CDR3 in amino acids: CASSLTEGDLHF. In nucleotides, the CDR3 is TGTGCCAGCAGCTTGACTGAGGGAGACCTCCACTTT.

The chain couples TRBV5-1 to TRBJ1-1; a weak D match, TRBD1 (6 bases). Trimming shortened V by 3 bases and J by 6 bases, and 12 bases separated the two germline ends. Germline CDR1 is SGHRS and CDR2 is YFSETQ. The CDR3 has 13 amino acids. CDR3 sequence (DNA): TGCGCCAGCAGCTGGGACAACAAAGCTGAAGCTTTCTTT. Translation: CASSWDNKAEAFF.

The V call is TRBV28, the J call TRBJ1-4; D unresolved. The CDR3 is 13 amino acids. From germline, CDR1 is MDHEN and CDR2 SYDVKM. Trimming shortened V by 4 bases and J by 6 bases, and 9 bases separated the two germline ends. CDR3 amino acids: CASSSGAYEKLFF. The CDR3 bases are TGTGCCAGCAGTTCCGGAGCTTATGAAAAACTGTTTTTT.

J is TRBJ1-1 and V is TRBV2; D is undetermined. V lost 4 bases to trimming and J lost 5 bases, with 17 bases between them. This CDR3 is built from 15 residues. In germline, CDR1 is SNHLY, CDR2 FYNNEI. The CDR3 DNA reads TGTGCCAGCAGTGTTGAGGGTGGGGTCGGGACTGAAGCTTTCTTT. Its protein product is CASSVEGGVGTEAFF.

The chain carries TRBV9 and TRBJ2-1; 7 nucleotides line up with TRBD1. V gave up 0 bases and J gave up 2 bases; unmatched junction bases: 8. The CDR3 covers 17 residues. CDR1 is SGDLS, CDR2 YYNGEE, per germline. As DNA, the CDR3 is TGTGCCAGCAGCGTAGGAACAGGGGAAGGTACCTACAATGAGCAGTTCTTC. It encodes CASSVGTGEGTYNEQFF.

This rearrangement joins TRBV15 to TRBJ2-2; the D gene is possibly TRBD1 (6 bases). The CDR3 is made up of 14 amino acids. The V and J ends lost 0 bases and 6 bases respectively, with 8 bases between them. The germline CDR1 and CDR2 sequences are LNHNV and YYDKDF (reference sequence). The DNA for the CDR3 is TGTGCCACCAGCAGAGATCGGACAGCCGGGGAGCTGTTTTTT. Protein: CATSRDRTAGELFF.

The chain is built from TRBV25-1 and TRBJ1-6; D may be TRBD1 (6 bases). Trimming stripped 3 bases from V and 10 bases from J, with 16 bases between. Germline V gene lookup returns CDR1 MGHDK and CDR2 SYGVNS. CDR3 length: 15 amino acids. The DNA of the CDR3 is TGTGCCAGCAGTGACCTACAGGGATTAGGGTCACCCCTCCACTTT. This sequence encodes CASSDLQGLGSPLHF.

The chain has TRBV19 and TRBJ1-2; 7 nucleotides agree with TRBD1. Losses at the gene ends were 6 bases for V and 9 bases for J; bases not matched to a gene: 7. Germline-derived CDR1 and CDR2 are LNHDA and SQIVND (reference sequence). This CDR3 spans 12 amino acids. For the CDR3, the DNA is TGTGCCAGTAGCCCAAGACAGGGTAGCTACACCTTC. Its protein product is CASSPRQGSYTF.

The rearrangement joins TRBV7-2 to TRBJ2-3; unclear D gene. CDR1 is SGHTA, CDR2 FQGNSA, per germline. The CDR3 is made up of 13 amino acids. The V end lost 3 bases, the J end lost 6 bases, and 10 bases lay between the germline ends. This chain's CDR3 is CASSFQGPDTQYF. CDR3 nucleotides: TGTGCCAGCAGCTTCCAAGGCCCCGATACGCAGTATTTT.

Within the sample, this clone is medium-sized. The CDR3 region has the DNA TGTGCCAGCAGTTACGGGGAAAACTACGAGCAGTACGTC. It codes for CASSYGENYEQYV. The V gene is TRBV6-6, the J gene TRBJ2-7; D gene ambiguous. The CDR3 runs 13 residues. CDR1 and CDR2 from the germline V gene are MNHNY and SVGAGI (reference sequence). Trimming pared 2 bases from V and 3 bases from J, leaving 8 bases between.

The V and J genes are TRBV12-5 and TRBJ2-7; D possibly corresponds to TRBD1 (5 bases). Germline V gene sequence: CDR1 LGHNT, CDR2 FRNRAP. Trimming took off 2 bases at V and 2 bases at J, with 7 bases between the two ends. This CDR3 region has 13 residues. The CDR3 is CASGLSRAYEQYF. In nucleotides, the CDR3 is TGTGCTAGTGGTTTGAGCAGGGCCTACGAGCAGTACTTC.

The V gene is TRBV4-2, the J gene TRBJ1-3; D not certain. The CDR3 loop spans 14 amino acids. Germline loops: CDR1 LGHNA, CDR2 YNFKEQ. The V and J ends lost 8 bases and 0 bases respectively, with 11 bases between them. The CDR3: CASSGASSGNTIYF. The CDR3 nucleotides read TGTGCCAGCTCTGGTGCTTCCTCTGGAAACACCATATATTTT.

The chain uses TRBV7-9 and TRBJ1-2, with D uncertain. The V gene's germline CDR1 is SEHNR and CDR2 FQNEAQ (reference sequence). The CDR3 is 14 amino acids. V was pared by 5 bases and J by 3 bases, with 13 bases between. Here the CDR3 reads CASSPPGGYYGYTF. The CDR3 DNA reads as TGTGCCAGCAGCCCCCCTGGAGGATACTATGGCTACACCTTC.

The chain joins TRBV9 to TRBJ2-2; D unclear. With 0 bases removed from V and 7 bases from J, the gap between germline ends came to 13 bases. The CDR3 loop spans 15 amino acids. The V gene's germline CDR1 is SGDLS and CDR2 YYNGEE. The CDR3 bases are TGTGCCAGCAGCGTAGGGGCAATGTGGATCGGGGAGCTGTTTTTT. It encodes CASSVGAMWIGELFF.